The clone carrying this TCR beta chain appeared a few times. These data belong to a study of T cell repertoires in cytomegalovirus infection. Study details: It was the public TCR beta signatures that indicated both CMV infection and matching HLA type.

TCRdb re-analysed the reads in MiXCR, keeping a single row per CDR3 protein. The sample comprises nearly 650,000 distinct CDR3 sequences, around 24% of which are singletons, and roughly 8% rests with the top ten. V lost 5 bases to trimming and J lost 0 bases; unmatched junction nucleotides: 7. The CDR3 totals 17 residues. This sequence was found in a human donor in good health (CMV status not recorded). Some clones in this sample may be carry-over from other donors' samples. Sequencing was done on a sample of CD8+ T cells from PBMCs. This chain joins TRBV12-3 or TRBV12-4 and TRBJ2-1, with TRBD1 matching over 10 bases. CDR3 protein: CASSPGQGLLSYNEQFF. The CDR3 DNA is TGTGCCAGCAGTCCGGGACAGGGGCTTCTCTCCTACAATGAGCAGTTCTTC.